This T cell receptor beta chain came from a study of blood T cell repertoires in COVID-19. For the study at large: The United States, Italy and Spain supplied acute and convalescent COVID-19 samples. The analysed material was cDNA or gDNA that came from T cells, B-cell-depleted T cells, or PBMCs.

How the authors handled the data: It was from reference gene primer amplification that nucleated cell counts were estimated. Sequencing used immunoSEQ multiplex PCR; TCRdb keeps in-frame clones, though not all of them. The V and J calls and clone size come from that table; D and trimming were worked out from the DNA. The sample gives around 95,000 clones, 85% of which show up once; around an eighth is in the top ten. The source material was peripheral blood. This clonotype originated in a man between 45 and 60 years old with active or convalescent COVID-19.

CDR3 in amino acids: CASSETAQETQYF. The CDR3 DNA follows: TGCGCCAGCAGTGAGACAGCCCAAGAGACCCAGTACTTC. The gene calls are TRBV10-1 and TRBJ2-5, with D unresolved. Trimming pared 2 bases from V and 1 base from J, leaving 5 bases between. CDR1 is WNHNN, CDR2 SYGVQD, per germline (reference sequence). CDR3 length: 13 amino acids.